The T cell receptor (beta chain) under discussion was sequenced for a study of OX40 agonist ivuxolimab in advanced cancers. For the study at large: Ivuxolimab, an antibody that agonizes OX40 (CD134), was administered to the patients. Every 2 weeks, patients received ivuxolimab intravenously, dosed at 0.01 to 10 mg/kg.

Clones were sequenced by immunoSEQ multiplex PCR, and TCRdb holds only the in-frame ones, with some missing. The sample lists roughly 40,000 clones, 85% to 95% occurring once. Germline trimming cut 5 bases from V and 4 bases from J; bases unmatched to any gene: 7. The CDR3 is made up of 14 amino acids. Germline V lookup: CDR1 MDHEN, CDR2 SYDVKM. The specimen was CD4+ or CD8+ T cells sorted from blood, collected in a trial of the OX40 agonist ivuxolimab. The sequence came from an adult with an advanced solid tumor such as melanoma, head and neck, liver or kidney cancer. The rearrangement uses TRBV28 and TRBJ2-7; TRBD1 agrees at 8 bases. The chain's CDR3 is CASSPGGLSYEQYF. The CDR3 DNA reads as TGTGCCAGCAGTCCAGGGGGCCTGAGTTACGAGCAGTACTTC. Full variable domain (outside the CDR3, taken from reference TRBV28 and TRBJ2-7): DVKVTQSSRYLVKRTGEKVFLECVQDMDHENMFWYRQDPGLGLRLIYFSYDVKMKEKGDIPEGYSVSREKKERFSLILESASTNQTSMYLCASSPGGLSYEQYFGPGTRLTVT.